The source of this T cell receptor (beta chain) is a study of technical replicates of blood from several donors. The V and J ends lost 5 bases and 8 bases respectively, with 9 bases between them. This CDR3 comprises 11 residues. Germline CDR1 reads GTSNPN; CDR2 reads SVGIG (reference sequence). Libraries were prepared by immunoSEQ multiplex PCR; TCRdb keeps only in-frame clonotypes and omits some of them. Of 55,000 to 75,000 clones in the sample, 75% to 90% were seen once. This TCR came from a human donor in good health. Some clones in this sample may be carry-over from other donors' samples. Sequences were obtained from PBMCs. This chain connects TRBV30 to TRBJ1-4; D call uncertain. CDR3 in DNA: TGTGCCTGGCTGATCGGGGAAAAACTGTTTTTT. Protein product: CAWLIGEKLFF. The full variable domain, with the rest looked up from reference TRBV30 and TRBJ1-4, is SQTIHQWPATLVQPVGSPLSLECTVEGTSNPNLYWYRQAAGRGLQLLFYSVGIGQISSEVPQNLSASRPQDRQFILSSKKLLLSDSGFYLCAWLIGEKLFFGSGTQLSVL.